A selection of T cell receptor beta chains follows, all from one sample in a study of human T cells and chemical hapten exposure. Each CDR3 protein gets one entry after TCRdb re-called the RACE reads with MiXCR. The data hold roughly 50,000 distinct CDR3 sequences, with 8% to 10% observed a single time. The sample here was whole blood, taken in connection with sensitization to the hapten diphenylcyclopropenone (DPC). The receptors derive from a woman between 35 and 50 years old with alopecia areata. Some clones in this sample may be carry-over from other donors' samples. The CDR3 runs from the conserved cysteine through the conserved F or W. D genes are given only for firm matches. Clone size is shown for a subset of rows, as once, few, many or a class of expanded clone.

TRBJ1-2 . . TRBV6-2/TRBV6-3 CASSRTDTYGYTF TGTGCCAGCAGTCGGACAGACACCTATGGCTACACCTTC
TRBJ2-2 . . TRBV23-1 CASSNTGELFF TGCGCCAGCAGTAACACCGGGGAGCTGTTTTTT
TRBJ2-7 . . TRBV4-1 CASSHPGRIEQYF TGCGCCAGCAGCCATCCTGGGAGAATCGAGCAGTACTTC
TRBJ2-3 many . TRBV29-1 CSVPSPSTDTQYF TGCAGCGTGCCCAGTCCTAGCACAGATACGCAGTATTTT
TRBJ1-1 many . TRBV7-6 CASSLGPNREVAFF TGTGCCAGCAGCTTAGGACCCAACAGGGAGGTAGCTTTCTTT
TRBJ1-2 many . TRBV6-2/TRBV6-3 CASSYGRGLTIYGYTF TGTGCCAGCAGTTACGGCAGGGGCCTAACCATCTATGGCTACACCTTC
TRBJ2-1 few TRBD1 TRBV2 CASSEGQGDNEQFF TGTGCCAGCAGTGAAGGTCAGGGGGACAATGAGCAGTTCTTC
TRBJ2-3 many TRBD2 TRBV5-1 CASSLDGRSTDTQYF TGCGCCAGCAGCTTGGACGGGAGGAGCACAGATACGCAGTATTTT
TRBJ2-1 . . TRBV20-1 CSAIPLRNEQFF TGCAGTGCTATCCCCCTGCGCAATGAGCAGTTCTTC
TRBJ1-1 . TRBD1 TRBV11-2 CASSLKGTGLMNTEAFF TGTGCCAGCAGCTTAAAAGGGACAGGCCTGATGAACACTGAAGCTTTCTTT
TRBJ2-7 . TRBD2 TRBV19 CASSIGQGLAEPYEQYF TGTGCCAGTAGTATAGGGCAGGGACTAGCGGAGCCCTACGAGCAGTACTTC
TRBJ2-3 few TRBD2 TRBV4-3 CASSQSWTSGVPDTQYF TGCGCCAGCAGCCAATCGTGGACTAGCGGGGTCCCAGATACGCAGTATTTT
TRBJ2-2 . . TRBV7-3 CASSKYNTGELFF TGTGCCAGCAGCAAATATAACACCGGGGAGCTGTTTTTT
TRBJ2-5 . . TRBV11-3 CASSLSGQETQYF TGTGCCAGCAGCCTCAGCGGACAAGAGACCCAGTACTTC
TRBJ2-2 many TRBD2 TRBV19 CASSISGAPTGELFF TGTGCCAGTAGTATTAGCGGGGCGCCCACCGGGGAGCTGTTTTTT
TRBJ1-2 few TRBD1 TRBV20-1 CSARVRTGEFPF TGCAGTGCTAGAGTCAGGACAGGGGAATTCCCCTTC
TRBJ1-2 many . TRBV29-1 CSAGTDYYGYTF TGCAGCGCTGGGACCGATTACTATGGCTACACCTTC
TRBJ1-5 few . TRBV20-1 CSAPDEGGNQPQHF TGCAGTGCTCCCGATGAAGGGGGCAATCAGCCCCAGCATTTT
TRBJ2-7 . TRBD1 TRBV7-9 CASSSPGTGNNSYEQYF TGTGCCAGCAGCTCTCCCGGGACAGGAAACAACTCCTACGAGCAGTACTTC
TRBJ2-1 few . TRBV28 CASSLLRGAEQFF TGTGCCAGCAGTTTGCTAAGGGGCGCTGAGCAGTTCTTC
TRBJ1-1 many TRBD1 TRBV5-1 CASSRGSGTGTEAFF TGCGCCAGCAGCCGGGGTTCCGGGACAGGCACTGAAGCTTTCTTT
TRBJ2-5 many . TRBV6-2/TRBV6-3 CASRTPGHPRETQYF TGTGCCAGCAGGACCCCGGGACACCCCAGGGAGACCCAGTACTTC
TRBJ1-1 . . TRBV10-3 CAISEFGTDVGTEAFF TGTGCCATCAGTGAATTCGGTACGGACGTGGGCACTGAAGCTTTCTTT
TRBJ2-2 . . TRBV11-2 CASSPPPGNTGELFF TGTGCCAGCAGCCCACCTCCAGGGAACACAGGGGAGCTGTTTTTT
TRBJ2-5 . TRBD1 TRBV4-3 CASSQGPGQQETQYF TGCGCCAGCAGCCAAGGCCCGGGACAGCAAGAGACCCAGTACTTC
TRBJ2-2 many . TRBV4-2 CASSTRHGYTGELFF TGTGCCAGCAGCACTAGACACGGTTACACCGGGGAGCTGTTTTTT
TRBJ2-2 many TRBD1 TRBV9 CASSVNPWTGLGTGELFF TGTGCCAGCAGCGTAAACCCCTGGACAGGGTTGGGCACCGGGGAGCTGTTTTTT
TRBJ2-7 few TRBD1 TRBV25-1 CAAATGQGDHEQYF TGTGCCGCAGCCACGGGTCAGGGGGACCACGAGCAGTACTTC
TRBJ1-5 . . TRBV6-6 CASSQQRGHQPQHF TGTGCCAGCAGCCAGCAGCGGGGGCATCAGCCCCAGCATTTT
TRBJ1-1 many . TRBV6-2/TRBV6-3 CASYKGLGDGTEAFF TGTGCCAGCTATAAAGGTTTGGGGGACGGCACTGAAGCTTTCTTT
TRBJ1-2 few . TRBV4-1 CASSQDIRGNYGYTF TGCGCCAGCAGCCAAGATATCCGGGGAAACTATGGCTACACCTTC
TRBJ2-2 few . TRBV7-3 CASSPRDRPGELFF TGTGCCAGCAGCCCAAGGGACCGGCCCGGGGAGCTGTTTTTT
TRBJ2-3 many . TRBV7-9 CASSGKQGSTDTQYF TGTGCCAGCAGCGGTAAACAGGGTAGCACAGATACGCAGTATTTT
TRBJ2-7 . TRBD2 TRBV28 CASSFRTSAHYEQYF TGTGCCAGCAGCTTTAGAACTAGCGCACACTACGAGCAGTACTTC
TRBJ2-3 . . TRBV7-6 CASSSAPPPDTQYF TGTGCCAGCAGCTCTGCTCCCCCCCCAGATACGCAGTATTTT
TRBJ2-7 . TRBD2 TRBV20-1 CSARTSVDEQYF TGCAGTGCTCGGACTAGCGTCGACGAGCAGTACTTC
TRBJ2-2 once TRBD2 TRBV29-1 CSVELAGGLSGELFF TGCAGCGTTGAACTAGCGGGGGGATTATCCGGGGAGCTGTTTTTT
TRBJ1-5 many . TRBV11-2 CASARSNQPQHF TGTGCCAGCGCTAGGAGCAATCAGCCCCAGCATTTT
TRBJ1-5 . . TRBV7-2 CASSPQLGYSNQPQHF TGTGCCAGCAGCCCACAGCTGGGTTATAGCAATCAGCCCCAGCATTTT
TRBJ1-4 few . TRBV18 CASSPMGRLNEKLFF TGTGCCAGCTCACCGATGGGACGGCTTAATGAAAAACTGTTTTTT
TRBJ2-3 . . TRBV29-1 CSVQPRLSTDTQYF TGCAGCGTCCAACCTCGACTGAGCACAGATACGCAGTATTTT
TRBJ1-1 . . TRBV10-3 CAISERVDTEAFF TGTGCCATCAGTGAAAGGGTAGACACTGAAGCTTTCTTT
TRBJ1-6 few TRBD1 TRBV14 CASSIRGGMDNSPLHF TGTGCCAGCAGCATTAGAGGGGGCATGGATAATTCACCCCTCCACTTT
TRBJ1-1 few . TRBV11-3 CASSLDFGPNTEAFF TGTGCCAGCAGCTTAGATTTTGGCCCGAACACTGAAGCTTTCTTT
TRBJ2-5 . . TRBV7-2 CASSYRAGPETQYF TGTGCCAGCAGCTACCGTGCGGGGCCAGAGACCCAGTACTTC
TRBJ2-7 many . TRBV3-1 CASSPQGRGSYEQYF TGTGCCAGCAGCCCACAAGGGCGCGGCTCCTACGAGCAGTACTTC
TRBJ2-1 few . TRBV2 CACRGTSSYNEQFF TGTGCCTGCAGGGGTACTAGCTCCTACAATGAGCAGTTCTTC